This is a list of T cell receptor beta chains from one sample in a study of radiotherapy plus CTLA-4 blockade in lung cancer. This table comes from immunoSEQ multiplex PCR, and its TCRdb copy is limited to in-frame clones, with some not included. The top ten clones hold roughly 0.8% of a sample with tens of thousands of clones, 83% of them seen once. The specimen comprised peripheral blood, sampled from a patient treated with radiotherapy plus ipilimumab. The receptor source for this set is a human donor with non-small cell lung cancer who had stable disease on radiotherapy plus ipilimumab. The CDR3 runs from the conserved cysteine through the conserved F or W. Each record gives: CDR3 DNA, CDR3 protein, D gene, clone size, J gene, V gene. A D gene is named only where the DNA matches it firmly. Clone sizes are given selectively: once, few, many, or a class where the clone is expanded.

TGTGCCAGCAGCTTAGGGAATCTCGACACAGATACGCAGTATTTT,CASSLGNLDTDTQYF,.,few,TRBJ2-3,TRBV7-2
TGTGCCAGCAGCTCCCGACAGGGAGCGCCGCAGACCCAGTACTTC,CASSSRQGAPQTQYF,TRBD1,.,TRBJ2-5,TRBV13
TGTGCCACCAGCAGAGATTTTGGGACAGAGGAGCAGTACTTC,CATSRDFGTEEQYF,TRBD1,once,TRBJ2-7,TRBV15
TGTGCCAGCAGCGATTCCCGGGACATAAAGAACACTGAAGCTTTCTTT,CASSDSRDIKNTEAFF,.,.,TRBJ1-1,TRBV9
TGTGCCAGCACCGGAGGAGTGGGGGGGCGTTGGTTCTTC,CASTGGVGGRWFF,.,.,TRBJ2-1,TRBV7-8
TGTGCCAGCAGCTTAACGGCACGAGAGCAGTTCTTC,CASSLTAREQFF,.,few,TRBJ2-1,TRBV7-3
TGTGCCAGCAGTGTTACAGGGGCCCATAATTCACCCCTCCACTTT,CASSVTGAHNSPLHF,TRBD1,few,TRBJ1-6,TRBV6-1
TGTGCCAGTAGATTGCGGCAGGGGATTAACTATGGCTACACCTTC,CASRLRQGINYGYTF,.,.,TRBJ1-2,TRBV19
TGCGCCAGCAGCTTGGGGCAGAGAAATCAGCCCCAGCATTTT,CASSLGQRNQPQHF,.,.,TRBJ1-5,TRBV5-1
TGCGCCAGCAGTGACCAACTTGGTCAGGGAGGGACCCAGTACTTC,CASSDQLGQGGTQYF,.,.,TRBJ2-5,TRBV10-1
TGTGCCTGGAGTGCCCGGGGGACTGAAGCTTTCTTT,CAWSARGTEAFF,.,.,TRBJ1-1,TRBV30
TGTGCCAGCAGCTTCGACTGGACGAACCAAGAGACCCAGTACTTC,CASSFDWTNQETQYF,.,.,TRBJ2-5,TRBV7-8
TGTGCCAGCAGTGCATTACAGGGGGCGCGGTACGAGCAGTACTTC,CASSALQGARYEQYF,TRBD1,.,TRBJ2-7,TRBV6-5
TGCGCCAGCAGGCGCCCCGGGGAGCTGTCCTATGGCTACACCTTC,CASRRPGELSYGYTF,.,few,TRBJ1-2,TRBV23-1
TGTGCCAGCAGCTCCCCGGGGGGCTATGGCTACACCTTC,CASSSPGGYGYTF,.,few,TRBJ1-2,TRBV6-4
TGTGCCAGCAGTTATTCCCGGACAGGTGGGAACTACGAGCAGTACTTC,CASSYSRTGGNYEQYF,TRBD1,.,TRBJ2-7,TRBV6-5
TGTGCCAGCTCAAATACCGGGACAGGGAACACTGAAGCTTTCTTT,CASSNTGTGNTEAFF,TRBD1,.,TRBJ1-1,TRBV18